The 8 T cell receptor beta chains below all came from one sample that was sequenced in a study of T cells in Graves' hyperthyroidism and ophthalmopathy (dated 2019 in TCRdb). The library was produced with multiplex PCR. The data were produced on an Illumina HiSeq 2000. Amplification of TCR beta CDR3 regions was carried out from RNA transcripts. The TCR CDR3 was subjected to a first round of RT-PCR using the HTBI primer set and the Qiagen OneStep RT-PCR kit. TCRdb took the public reads, trimmed them with fastp at Q25, ran MiXCR for clone calling and kept in-frame beta chains. Rows with one shared CDR3 protein collapse into an entry with the most common genes and DNA. This sample lists some 690,000 distinct CDR3 sequences; around a sixth were detected once. The ten largest clonotypes hold around 15% of the sample. Sequencing input: blood. The receptor set was obtained from a man aged 50-60 years with Graves' hyperthyroidism.

This chain links TRBV25-1 with TRBJ2-1; D perhaps matches TRBD2 (5 bases). The V gene's germline CDR1 is MGHDK and CDR2 SYGVNS. There are 16 residues in the CDR3. V lost 2 bases to trimming and J lost 6 bases, with 17 bases between them. The CDR3 DNA is TGTGCCAGCAGTGAAACCGGCGGGCCTCGAGGCAATGAGCAGTTCTTC. Translation: CASSETGGPRGNEQFF.

In this sample, this clonotype turned up a few times. The chain couples TRBV24-1 to TRBJ2-3, with unresolved D. V was shortened by 2 bases and J by 0 bases, with 8 bases between the two germline ends. The CDR3 contains 15 residues. CDR1 and CDR2 from the germline V gene are KGHDR and SFDVKD. The CDR3 loop is CATSDYRTSTDTQYF. CDR3 DNA: TGTGCCACCAGTGATTACAGAACTAGCACAGATACGCAGTATTTT.

This clonotype was picked up many times. This chain uses TRBV11-2 with TRBJ2-1, with D unresolved. The CDR3 is 15 residues long. The germline gives CDR1 SGHAT, CDR2 FQNNGV. Trimming stripped 3 bases from V and 6 bases from J, with 15 bases between. The CDR3 spells CASSFDARQRNEQFF. CDR3 sequence (DNA): TGTGCCAGCAGCTTTGATGCTAGGCAACGCAATGAGCAGTTCTTC.

This clonotype was counted at least ten times. Here the CDR3 DNA reads TGTGCCAGCAGTTTTCCGGCCAGGGGGTCCGGGGAGCTGTTTTTT. As protein: CASSFPARGSGELFF. This rearrangement joins TRBV28 to TRBJ2-2, with 7 bases matching TRBD1. CDR1 is MDHEN and CDR2 is SYDVKM in the germline V gene. This CDR3 region has 15 residues. The ends lost 3 bases at V and 6 bases at J; junction bases unmatched: 7. Using reference TRBV28 and TRBJ2-2 for the parts outside the CDR3, the full variable domain is DVKVTQSSRYLVKRTGEKVFLECVQDMDHENMFWYRQDPGLGLRLIYFSYDVKMKEKGDIPEGYSVSREKKERFSLILESASTNQTSMYLCASSFPARGSGELFFGEGSRLTVL.

The rearrangement links TRBV5-4 to TRBJ2-1; 12 nucleotides line up with TRBD2. Germline-derived CDR1 and CDR2 are SGHNT and YYREEE (reference sequence). V dropped 2 bases and J dropped 6; count of bases not matched to a gene: 3. This CDR3 contains 15 residues. In nucleotides, the CDR3 is TGTGCCAGCAGCTTTCAACTAGCGGGAGGCAATGAGCAGTTCTTC. It translates to CASSFQLAGGNEQFF.

This clonotype was observed at least ten times. This chain joins TRBV6-1 and TRBJ2-5; 8 nucleotides agree with TRBD1. The germline V gene has CDR1 MNHNS and CDR2 SASEGT. After removal of 5 bases from V and 1 base from J, the junction contained 6 bases not matched to a gene. This CDR3 contains 15 residues. The CDR3 reads CASSYPQGAQETQYF. The CDR3 coding sequence is TGTGCCAGCAGTTACCCGCAGGGGGCCCAAGAGACCCAGTACTTC.

This clonotype was picked up many times. The genes are TRBV2 and TRBJ2-1; TRBD2 matches 8 bases. Losses at the gene ends were 7 bases for V and 4 bases for J; bases not matched to a gene: 6. Per germline, CDR1 SNHLY and CDR2 FYNNEI. This CDR3 spans 14 amino acids. Written as DNA, the CDR3 is TGTGCCAGCATTAAGGGACTAGGTTACAATGAGCAGTTCTTC. It yields the protein CASIKGLGYNEQFF.

This clonotype came up many times. The gene calls are TRBV6-2 or TRBV6-3 and TRBJ2-7; 7 bases align to TRBD1. Germline assignment: CDR1 MNHEY and CDR2 SVGEGT. The CDR3 contains 14 residues. Losses at the gene ends were 6 bases for V and 2 bases for J; bases not matched to a gene: 7. The CDR3 bases are TGTGCCAGCAGCATCAGACAGGGAACCTACGAGCAGTACTTC. Its translation: CASSIRQGTYEQYF.